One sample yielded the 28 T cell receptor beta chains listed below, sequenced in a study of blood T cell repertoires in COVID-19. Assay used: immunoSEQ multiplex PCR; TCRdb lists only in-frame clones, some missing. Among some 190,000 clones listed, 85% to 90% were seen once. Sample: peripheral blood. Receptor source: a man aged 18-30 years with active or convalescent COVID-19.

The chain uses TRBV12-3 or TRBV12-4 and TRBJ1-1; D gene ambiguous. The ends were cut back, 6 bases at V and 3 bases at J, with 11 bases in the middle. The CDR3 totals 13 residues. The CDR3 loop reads CASRVGVYTEAFF. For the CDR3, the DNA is TGTGCCAGCAGAGTAGGAGTTTACACTGAAGCTTTCTTT.

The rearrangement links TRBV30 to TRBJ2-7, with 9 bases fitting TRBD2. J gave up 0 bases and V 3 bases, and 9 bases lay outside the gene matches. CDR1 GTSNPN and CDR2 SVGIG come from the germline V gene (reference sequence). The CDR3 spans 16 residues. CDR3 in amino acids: CAWRTPRTSDSYEQYF. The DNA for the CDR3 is TGTGCCTGGAGGACACCGAGGACTAGCGACTCCTACGAGCAGTACTTC.

CDR3 bases: TGCGCCAGCAGCTTGGGACTAGCCATCGGGGAGCTGTTTTTT. Translating it yields CASSLGLAIGELFF. V and J are TRBV5-1 and TRBJ2-2; 7 nucleotides agree with TRBD2. With V trimmed by 0 bases and J by 7 bases, 3 bases remained unmatched. Germline assignment: CDR1 SGHRS and CDR2 YFSETQ. The CDR3 sequence is 14 residues long.

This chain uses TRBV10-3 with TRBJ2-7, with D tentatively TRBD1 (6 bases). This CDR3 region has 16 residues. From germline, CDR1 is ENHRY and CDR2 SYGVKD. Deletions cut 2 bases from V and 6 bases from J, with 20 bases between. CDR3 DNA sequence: TGTGCCATCAGTGAGACCCCCGGACAGAGGCTTGGCGAGCAGTACTTC. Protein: CAISETPGQRLGEQYF.

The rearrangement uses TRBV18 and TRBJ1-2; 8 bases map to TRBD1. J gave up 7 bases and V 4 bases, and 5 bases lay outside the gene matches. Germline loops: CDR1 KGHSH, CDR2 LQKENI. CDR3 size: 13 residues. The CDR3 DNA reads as TGTGCCAGCTCACTAGACAGGGGAAGTGGCTACACCTTC. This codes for CASSLDRGSGYTF.

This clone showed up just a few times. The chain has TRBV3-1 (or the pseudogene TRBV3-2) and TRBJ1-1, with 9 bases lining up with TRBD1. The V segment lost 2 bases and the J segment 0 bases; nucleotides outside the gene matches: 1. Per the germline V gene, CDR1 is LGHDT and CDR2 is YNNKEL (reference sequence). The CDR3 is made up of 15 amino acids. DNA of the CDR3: TGTGCCAGCAGCCAAACAGGGGGCGTGAACACTGAAGCTTTCTTT. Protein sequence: CASSQTGGVNTEAFF.

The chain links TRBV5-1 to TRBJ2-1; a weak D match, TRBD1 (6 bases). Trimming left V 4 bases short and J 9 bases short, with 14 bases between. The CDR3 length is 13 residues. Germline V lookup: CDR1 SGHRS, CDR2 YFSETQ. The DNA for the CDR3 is TGCGCCAGCAGCCCACTACTAGGGGGTGAGCAGTTCTTC. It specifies CASSPLLGGEQFF.

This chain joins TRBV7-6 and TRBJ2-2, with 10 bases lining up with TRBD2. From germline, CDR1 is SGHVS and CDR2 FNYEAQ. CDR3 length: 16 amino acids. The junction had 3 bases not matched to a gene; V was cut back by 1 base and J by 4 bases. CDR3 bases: TGTGCCAGCAGCTTAGAAGCGGGGGGGTTCACCGGGGAGCTGTTTTTT. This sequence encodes CASSLEAGGFTGELFF.

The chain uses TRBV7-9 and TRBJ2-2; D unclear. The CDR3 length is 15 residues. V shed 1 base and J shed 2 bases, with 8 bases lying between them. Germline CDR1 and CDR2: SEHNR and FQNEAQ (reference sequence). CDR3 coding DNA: TGTGCCAGCAGCTTAGGTTTCGGTAACACCGGGGAGCTGTTTTTT. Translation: CASSLGFGNTGELFF.

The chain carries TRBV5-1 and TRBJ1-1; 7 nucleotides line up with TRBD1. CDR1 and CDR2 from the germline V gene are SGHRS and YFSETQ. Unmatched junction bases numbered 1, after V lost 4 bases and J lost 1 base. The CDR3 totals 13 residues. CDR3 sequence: CASSGTENTEAFF. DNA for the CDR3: TGCGCCAGCAGCGGGACAGAGAACACTGAAGCTTTCTTT.

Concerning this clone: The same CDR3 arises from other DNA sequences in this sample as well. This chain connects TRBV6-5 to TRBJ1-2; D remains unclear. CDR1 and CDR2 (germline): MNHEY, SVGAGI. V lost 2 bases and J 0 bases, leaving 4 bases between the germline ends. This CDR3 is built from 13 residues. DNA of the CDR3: TGTGCCAGCAGTTACGACACTAACTATGGCTACACCTTC. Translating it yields CASSYDTNYGYTF.

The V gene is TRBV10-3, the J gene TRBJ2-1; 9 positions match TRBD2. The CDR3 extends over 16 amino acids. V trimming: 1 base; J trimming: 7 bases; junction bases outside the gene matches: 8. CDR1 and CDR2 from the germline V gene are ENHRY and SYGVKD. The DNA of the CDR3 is TGTGCCATCAGTGAGTTTCTAGCTAGCGGGGTTAATGAGCAGTTCTTC. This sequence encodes CAISEFLASGVNEQFF.

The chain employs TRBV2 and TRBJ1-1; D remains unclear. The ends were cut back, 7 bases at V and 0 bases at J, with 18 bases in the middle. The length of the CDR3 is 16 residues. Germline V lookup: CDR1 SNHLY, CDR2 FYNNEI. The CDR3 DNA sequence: TGTGCCAGCATAGGTCAGGCCTTGGTCGTGAACACTGAAGCTTTCTTT. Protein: CASIGQALVVNTEAFF. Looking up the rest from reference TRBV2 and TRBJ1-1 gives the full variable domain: EPEVTQTPSHQVTQMGQEVILRCVPISNHLYFYWYRQILGQKVEFLVSFYNNEISEKSEIFDDQFSVERPDGSNFTLKIRSTKLEDSAMYFCASIGQALVVNTEAFFGQGTRLTVV.

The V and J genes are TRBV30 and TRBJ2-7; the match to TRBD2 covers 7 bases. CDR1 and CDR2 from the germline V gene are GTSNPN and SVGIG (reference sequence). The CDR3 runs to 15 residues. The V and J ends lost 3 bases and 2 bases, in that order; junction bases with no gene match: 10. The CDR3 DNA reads TGTGCCTGGAGCATCGGGGGGACGGGGGCCTACGAGCAGTACTTC. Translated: CAWSIGGTGAYEQYF.

CDR3 nucleotides: TGTGCCAGCAGTTATTCAGGGTCGGATTCACCCCTCCACTTT. It encodes CASSYSGSDSPLHF. The rearrangement links TRBV6-6 to TRBJ1-6; maybe TRBD1 (5 bases). CDR1 MNHNY and CDR2 SVGAGI come from the germline V gene (reference sequence). This CDR3 comprises 14 residues. Trimming cost V 3 bases and J 8 bases, with 11 bases left between them.

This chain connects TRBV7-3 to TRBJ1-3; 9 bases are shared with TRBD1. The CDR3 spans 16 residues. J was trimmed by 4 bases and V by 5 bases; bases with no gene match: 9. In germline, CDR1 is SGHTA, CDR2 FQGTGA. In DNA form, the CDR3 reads TGTGCCAGCAGCCCTCAGGGACAGGGCGGAGGAAACACCATATATTTT. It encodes CASSPQGQGGGNTIYF. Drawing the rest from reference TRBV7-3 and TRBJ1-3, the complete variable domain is GAGVSQTPSNKVTEKGKYVELRCDPISGHTALYWYRQSLGQGPEFLIYFQGTGAADDSGLPNDRFFAVRPEGSVSTLKIQRTERGDSAVYLCASSPQGQGGGNTIYFGEGSWLTVV.

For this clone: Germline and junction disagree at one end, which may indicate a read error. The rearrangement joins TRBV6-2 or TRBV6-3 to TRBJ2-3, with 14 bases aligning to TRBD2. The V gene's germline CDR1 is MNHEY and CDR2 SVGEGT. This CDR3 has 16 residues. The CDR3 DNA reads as TGTGCCAGCAGCCGCGGGACTAGCGGGAGCAGAGATACGCAGTATTTT. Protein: CASSRGTSGSRDTQYF.

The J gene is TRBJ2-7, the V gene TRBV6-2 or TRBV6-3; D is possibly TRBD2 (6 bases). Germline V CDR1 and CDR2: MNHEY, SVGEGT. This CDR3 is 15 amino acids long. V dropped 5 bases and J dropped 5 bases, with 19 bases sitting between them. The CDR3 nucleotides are TGTGCCAGCAGTCCCCCTGGGGGGAAAACCCACGAGCAGTACTTC. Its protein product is CASSPPGGKTHEQYF.

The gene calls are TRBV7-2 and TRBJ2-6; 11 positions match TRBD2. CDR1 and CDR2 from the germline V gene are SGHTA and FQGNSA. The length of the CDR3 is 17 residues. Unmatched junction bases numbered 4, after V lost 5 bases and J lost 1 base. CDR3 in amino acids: CASSPLAGASGANVLTF. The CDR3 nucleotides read TGTGCCAGCAGCCCACTAGCGGGGGCTTCTGGGGCCAACGTCCTGACTTTC.

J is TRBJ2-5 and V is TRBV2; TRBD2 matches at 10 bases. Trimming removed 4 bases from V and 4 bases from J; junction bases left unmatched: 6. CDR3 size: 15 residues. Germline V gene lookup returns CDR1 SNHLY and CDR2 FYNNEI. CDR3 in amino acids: CASSVPSGGGETQYF. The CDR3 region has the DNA TGTGCCAGCAGTGTTCCTAGCGGGGGTGGAGAGACCCAGTACTTC.

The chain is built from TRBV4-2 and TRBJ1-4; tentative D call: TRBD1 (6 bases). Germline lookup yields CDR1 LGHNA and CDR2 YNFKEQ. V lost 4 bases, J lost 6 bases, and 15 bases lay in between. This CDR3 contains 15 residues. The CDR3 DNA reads TGTGCCAGCAGCCCACACAGGGAGGGTTATGAAAAACTGTTTTTT. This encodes CASSPHREGYEKLFF.

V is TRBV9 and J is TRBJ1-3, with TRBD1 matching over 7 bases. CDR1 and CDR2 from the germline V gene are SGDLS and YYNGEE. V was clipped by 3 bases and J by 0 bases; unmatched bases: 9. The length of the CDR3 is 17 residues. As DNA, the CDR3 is TGTGCCAGCAGCGCCGGGACAGCCAGAAACTCTGGAAACACCATATATTTT. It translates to CASSAGTARNSGNTIYF. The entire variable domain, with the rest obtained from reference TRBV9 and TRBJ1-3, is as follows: DSGVTQTPKHLITATGQRVTLRCSPRSGDLSVYWYQQSLDQGLQFLIQYYNGEERAKGNILERFSAQQFPDLHSELNLSSLELGDSALYFCASSAGTARNSGNTIYFGEGSWLTVV.

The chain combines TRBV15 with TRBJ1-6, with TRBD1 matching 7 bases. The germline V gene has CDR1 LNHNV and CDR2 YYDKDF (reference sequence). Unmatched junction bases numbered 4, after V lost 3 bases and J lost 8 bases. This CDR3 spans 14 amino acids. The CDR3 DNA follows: TGTGCCACCAGCAGGCTAGGGGGCGATTCACCCCTCCACTTT. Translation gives CATSRLGGDSPLHF.

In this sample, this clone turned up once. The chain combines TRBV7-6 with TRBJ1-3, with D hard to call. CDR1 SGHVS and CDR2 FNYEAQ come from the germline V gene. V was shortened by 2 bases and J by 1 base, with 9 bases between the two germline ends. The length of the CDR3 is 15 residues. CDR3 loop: CASSLRGTSGNTIYF. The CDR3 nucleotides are TGTGCCAGCAGCTTACGAGGAACTTCTGGAAACACCATATATTTT.

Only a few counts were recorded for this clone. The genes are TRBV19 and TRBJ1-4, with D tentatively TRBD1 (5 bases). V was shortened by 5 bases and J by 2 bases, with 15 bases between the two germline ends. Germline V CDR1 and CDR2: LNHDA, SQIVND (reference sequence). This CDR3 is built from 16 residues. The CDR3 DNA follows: TGTGCCAGTAGTGCACGGGAGGGGAATACTAATGAAAAACTGTTTTTT. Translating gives CASSAREGNTNEKLFF.

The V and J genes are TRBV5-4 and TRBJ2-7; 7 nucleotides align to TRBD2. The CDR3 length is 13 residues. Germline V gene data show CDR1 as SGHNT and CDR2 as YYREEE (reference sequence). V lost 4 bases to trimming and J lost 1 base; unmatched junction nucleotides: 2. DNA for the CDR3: TGTGCCAGCAGCCCAGCGGGGTCCTACGAGCAGTACTTC. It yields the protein CASSPAGSYEQYF. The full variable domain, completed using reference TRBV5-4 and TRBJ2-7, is ETGVTQSPTHLIKTRGQQVTLRCSSQSGHNTVSWYQQALGQGPQFIFQYYREEENGRGNFPPRFSGLQFPNYSSELNVNALELDDSALYLCASSPAGSYEQYFGPGTRLTVT.

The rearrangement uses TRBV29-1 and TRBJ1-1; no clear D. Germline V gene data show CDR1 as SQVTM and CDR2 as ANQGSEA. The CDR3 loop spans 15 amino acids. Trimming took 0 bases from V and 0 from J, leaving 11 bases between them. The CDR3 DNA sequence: TGCAGCGTTGAAGATAAACAGATTTTGAACACTGAAGCTTTCTTT. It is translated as CSVEDKQILNTEAFF.

CDR3 DNA sequence: TGCGCCAGCAGCCAATGGAGCGGGAGCTCCTACAATGAGCAGTTCTTC. Translated, it gives CASSQWSGSSYNEQFF. The rearrangement links TRBV4-3 to TRBJ2-1; 8 bases match TRBD2. In germline, CDR1 is LGHNA, CDR2 YSLEER. CDR3 length: 16 amino acids. J lost 0 bases, V lost 2 bases, and 3 bases had no gene match.